The rows below give T cell receptor beta chains drawn from one sample of a study of cytomegalovirus exposure and HLA in healthy donors. The protocol was immunoSEQ multiplex PCR, while the TCRdb copy is restricted to in-frame clones and leaves out a portion. The sample includes 150,000 to 200,000 clones, 78% of them seen just once. Sequencing was carried out using PBMCs. These receptors were obtained from a female donor in good health and CMV-seronegative. The CDR3 runs from the conserved cysteine through the conserved F or W. D genes are given only for firm matches. Size is stated for part of the rows, as once, few or many counts, or as a class when the clone is expanded.

-,TRBV4-1,TRBD1,TRBJ1-5,CASSQALGTGNQPQHF,TGCGCCAGCAGCCAAGCACTTGGGACAGGCAATCAGCCCCAGCATTTT
-,TRBV7-9,TRBD1,TRBJ2-7,CSSSPMGTGTYEQYF,TGTTCCAGCAGTCCGATGGGGACAGGCACCTACGAGCAGTACTTC
-,TRBV7-9,-,TRBJ2-2,CSSSPSSWRKNTGELFF,TGTTCCAGCAGCCCATCATCGTGGCGGAAGAACACCGGGGAGCTGTTTTTT
-,TRBV6-5,-,TRBJ1-3,CASSYKSSGNTIYF,TGTGCCAGCAGTTATAAGAGCTCTGGAAACACCATATATTTT
-,TRBV7-9,TRBD2,TRBJ2-1,CASSYPKREFDEQFF,TGTGCCAGCAGCTATCCTAAGCGGGAGTTCGATGAGCAGTTCTTC
once,TRBV6-1,-,TRBJ1-2,CASRGSWRANYGYTF,TGTGCCAGCAGAGGATCCTGGCGGGCTAACTATGGCTACACCTTC
-,TRBV4-3,TRBD2,TRBJ2-5,CASSQGGSGRGKQETQYF,TGCGCCAGCAGCCAAGGGGGTAGCGGGAGAGGAAAGCAAGAGACCCAGTACTTC
-,TRBV7-2,TRBD2,TRBJ2-5,CASSFNSGTQETQYF,TGTGCCAGCAGCTTCAATAGCGGGACCCAAGAGACCCAGTACTTC
few,TRBV6-1,-,TRBJ1-1,CASSEPLQGSTEAFF,TGTGCCAGCAGCGAGCCCCTACAGGGTTCGACTGAAGCTTTCTTT
-,TRBV2,TRBD2,TRBJ2-5,CASSGGAGGPQETQYF,TGTGCCAGCAGTGGTGGAGCGGGGGGGCCCCAAGAGACCCAGTACTTC
-,TRBV11-3,-,TRBJ2-2,CASTPFRGLANTGELFF,TGTGCCAGCACCCCGTTTCGTGGCCTAGCGAACACCGGGGAGCTGTTTTTT
-,TRBV7-9,TRBD1,TRBJ2-7,CASSDTGGGFDEQYF,TGTGCCAGCAGCGATACAGGGGGCGGTTTCGACGAGCAGTACTTC
-,TRBV5-8,-,TRBJ2-7,CASSLQADYEQYF,TGTGCCAGCAGCTTGCAAGCTGACTACGAGCAGTACTTC
-,TRBV27,-,TRBJ2-2,CASSLVGGTGELFF,TGTGCCAGCAGTTTAGTGGGGGGAACCGGGGAGCTGTTTTTT
-,TRBV27,-,TRBJ2-2,CASSFPTGELFF,TGTGCCAGCAGTTTCCCTACCGGGGAGCTGTTTTTT
-,TRBV4-1,-,TRBJ2-1,CASSQVGSYNEQFF,TGCGCCAGCAGCCAAGTCGGGAGCTACAATGAGCAGTTCTTC
-,TRBV20-1,-,TRBJ2-7,CSAERGNEQYF,TGCAGTGCTGAGAGAGGGAACGAGCAGTACTTC
once,TRBV6-9,TRBD2,TRBJ2-1,CASSCLGGRAGNEQFF,TGTGCCAGCAGTTGTCTAGGCGGGAGGGCCGGTAATGAGCAGTTCTTC
-,TRBV7-7,-,TRBJ2-7,CASSSRRENEQYF,TGTGCTAGCAGCTCACGCAGGGAAAACGAGCAGTACTTC
-,TRBV19,TRBD2,TRBJ2-1,CASSPPRGVTSYNEQFF,TGTGCCAGTAGTCCCCCCCGGGGGGTCACCTCCTACAATGAGCAGTTCTTC
-,TRBV2,-,TRBJ1-6,CASSEQGHGVDSPLHF,TGTGCCAGCAGTGAACAGGGACACGGGGTTGATTCACCCCTCCACTTT
once,TRBV6-5,-,TRBJ1-4,CASSYWGSPGEKLFF,TGTGCCAGCAGTTACTGGGGCAGCCCAGGTGAAAAACTGTTTTTT
-,TRBV29-1,-,TRBJ1-3,CGGWGTNSGNTIYF,TGCGGCGGATGGGGCACCAACTCTGGAAACACCATATATTTT
-,TRBV27,-,TRBJ2-7,CASSFHSSYEQYF,TGTGCCAGCAGTTTCCACAGTTCCTACGAGCAGTACTTC
-,TRBV7-2,TRBD1,TRBJ1-2,CASSIGTGRPYGYTF,TGTGCCAGCAGCATCGGGACAGGCAGGCCCTATGGCTACACCTTC
once,TRBV15,TRBD2,TRBJ2-7,CATSRLAGEGEQYF,TGTGCCACCAGCAGACTAGCGGGAGAAGGCGAGCAGTACTTC
-,TRBV6-5,-,TRBJ1-6,CASSYSTGGNSPLHF,TGTGCCAGCAGTTACTCGACGGGGGGTAATTCACCCCTCCACTTT
-,TRBV29-1,-,TRBJ2-7,CSARSRGHSYEQYF,TGCAGCGCCCGATCGCGGGGGCACTCCTACGAGCAGTACTTC
-,TRBV9,TRBD2,TRBJ2-1,CASSVEGTKNNEQFF,TGTGCCAGCAGCGTAGAGGGGACTAAAAACAATGAGCAGTTCTTC
-,TRBV7-9,TRBD1,TRBJ2-7,CASSPRDRDYEQYF,TGTGCCAGCAGCCCCCGGGACAGGGACTACGAGCAGTACTTC
-,TRBV7-9,-,TRBJ2-7,CSSSLGQLYEQYF,TGTTCCAGCAGCTTAGGACAGCTTTACGAGCAGTACTTC
-,TRBV5-1,TRBD2,TRBJ2-7,CASSLVAGGRNYEQYF,TGCGCCAGCAGCTTGGTTGCGGGAGGGCGTAACTACGAGCAGTACTTC
-,TRBV7-2,TRBD2,TRBJ2-7,CASSSLAARYEQYF,TGTGCCAGCAGCTCACTAGCGGCCCGGTACGAGCAGTACTTC
few,TRBV19,TRBD1,TRBJ1-5,CASSLLTGQGRQPQHF,TGTGCCAGTAGCCTACTGACTGGACAGGGACGTCAGCCCCAGCATTTT
-,TRBV5-4,-,TRBJ2-5,CASSLARAAGGQYF,TGTGCCAGCAGCTTGGCCAGGGCGGCCGGGGGCCAGTACTTC
-,TRBV4-2,TRBD2,TRBJ2-5,CASSQGLAGAWGETQYF,TGTGCCAGCAGCCAAGGGCTAGCGGGAGCGTGGGGGGAGACCCAGTACTTC
-,TRBV5-1,-,TRBJ1-1,CASSLAGYSTEAFF,TGCGCCAGCAGCTTGGCTGGGTACAGCACTGAAGCTTTCTTT